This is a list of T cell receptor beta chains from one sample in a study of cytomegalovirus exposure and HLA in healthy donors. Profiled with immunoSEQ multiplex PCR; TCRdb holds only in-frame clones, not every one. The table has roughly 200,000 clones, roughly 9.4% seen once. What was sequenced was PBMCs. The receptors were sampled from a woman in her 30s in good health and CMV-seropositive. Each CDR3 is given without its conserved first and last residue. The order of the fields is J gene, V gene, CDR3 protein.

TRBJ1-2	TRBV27	ASSLAGNVYGYT
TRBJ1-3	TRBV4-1	ASSQVARTGYGNTIY
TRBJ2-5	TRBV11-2	ASSQKETQY
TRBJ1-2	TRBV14	ASSQDPLGGGYGYT
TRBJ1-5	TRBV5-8	ASSLGTYRVNQPQH
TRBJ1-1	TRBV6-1	ASMVEANTEAF
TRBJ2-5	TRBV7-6	ASSSGLALQETQY
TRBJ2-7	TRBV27	ASSFYSGSNEQY
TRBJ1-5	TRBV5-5	ASSLDSYSNQPQH
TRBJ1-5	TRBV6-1	ASSPPGLYQPQH
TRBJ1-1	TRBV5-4	ASSRSRDRNTEAF
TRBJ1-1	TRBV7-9	AITDRPTEAF
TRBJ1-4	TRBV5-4	ASSFGGTTNEKLF
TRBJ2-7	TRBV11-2	ASSSGQYAGEQY
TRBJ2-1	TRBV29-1	SVRLAGQLNEQF
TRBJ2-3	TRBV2	ASSVELSGTDTQY